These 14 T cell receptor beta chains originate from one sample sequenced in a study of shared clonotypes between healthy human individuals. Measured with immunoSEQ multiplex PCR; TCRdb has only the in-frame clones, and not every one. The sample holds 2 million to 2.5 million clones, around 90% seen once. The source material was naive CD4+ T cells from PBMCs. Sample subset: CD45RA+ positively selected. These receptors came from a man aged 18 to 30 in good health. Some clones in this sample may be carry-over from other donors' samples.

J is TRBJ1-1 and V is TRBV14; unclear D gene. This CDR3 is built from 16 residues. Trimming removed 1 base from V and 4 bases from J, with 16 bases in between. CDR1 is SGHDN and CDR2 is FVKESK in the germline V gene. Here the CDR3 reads CASSQGRGGWGTEAFF. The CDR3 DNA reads TGTGCCAGCAGCCAAGGTCGGGGAGGGTGGGGCACTGAAGCTTTCTTT.

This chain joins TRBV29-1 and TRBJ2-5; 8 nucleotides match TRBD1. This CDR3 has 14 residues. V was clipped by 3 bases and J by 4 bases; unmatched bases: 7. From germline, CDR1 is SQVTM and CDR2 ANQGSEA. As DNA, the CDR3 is TGCAGCGTTGACTGGGCCAGGGGGCGAGAGACCCAGTACTTC. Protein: CSVDWARGRETQYF.

CDR3 protein: CASSLSGVLQETQYF. CDR3 coding DNA: TGCGCCAGCAGCTTGTCGGGGGTACTGCAAGAGACCCAGTACTTC. The chain employs TRBV5-1 and TRBJ2-5, with D possibly matching TRBD2 (6 bases). Per germline, CDR1 SGHRS and CDR2 YFSETQ. Trimming took 1 base from V and 2 from J, leaving 12 bases between them. The CDR3 spans 15 residues.

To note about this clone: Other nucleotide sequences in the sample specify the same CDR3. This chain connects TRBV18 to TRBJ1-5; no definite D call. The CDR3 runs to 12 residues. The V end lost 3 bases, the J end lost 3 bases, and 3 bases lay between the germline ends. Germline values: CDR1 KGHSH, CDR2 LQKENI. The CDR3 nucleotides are TGTGCCAGCTCACCCCCCAATCAGCCCCAGCATTTT. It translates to CASSPPNQPQHF.

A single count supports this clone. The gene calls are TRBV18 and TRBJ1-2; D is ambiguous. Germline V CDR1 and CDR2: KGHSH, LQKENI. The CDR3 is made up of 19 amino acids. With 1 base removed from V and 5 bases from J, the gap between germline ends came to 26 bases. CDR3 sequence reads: CASSPLAARQDPTRYGYTF. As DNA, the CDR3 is TGTGCCAGCTCACCACTGGCTGCCAGGCAAGACCCGACGAGATATGGCTACACCTTC. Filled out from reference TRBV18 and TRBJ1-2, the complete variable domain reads NAGVMQNPRHLVRRRGQEARLRCSPMKGHSHVYWYRQLPEEGLKFMVYLQKENIIDESGMPKERFSAEFPKEGPSILRIQQVVRGDSAAYFCASSPLAARQDPTRYGYTFGSGTRLTVV.

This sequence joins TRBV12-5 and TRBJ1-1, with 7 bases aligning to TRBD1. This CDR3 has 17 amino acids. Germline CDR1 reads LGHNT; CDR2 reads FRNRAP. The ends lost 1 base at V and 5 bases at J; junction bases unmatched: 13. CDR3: CASGLALETGIGTEAFF. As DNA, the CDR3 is TGTGCTAGTGGTTTGGCCCTCGAGACAGGGATAGGAACTGAAGCTTTCTTT.

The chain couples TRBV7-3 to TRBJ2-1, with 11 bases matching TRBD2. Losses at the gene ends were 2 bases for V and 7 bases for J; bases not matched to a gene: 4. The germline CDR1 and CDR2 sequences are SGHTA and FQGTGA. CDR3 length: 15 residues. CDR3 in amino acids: CASSLGTSGKNEQFF. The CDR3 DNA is TGTGCCAGCAGCTTAGGGACTAGCGGTAAAAATGAGCAGTTCTTC.

CDR3 amino acids: CASSYYENYGYTF. The CDR3 DNA sequence: TGTGCCAGCAGTTACTATGAGAACTATGGCTACACCTTC. The rearrangement joins TRBV6-5 to TRBJ1-2; D gene unclear. Trimming removed 1 base from V and 2 bases from J, with 5 bases in between. This CDR3 region has 13 residues. The germline gives CDR1 MNHEY, CDR2 SVGAGI.

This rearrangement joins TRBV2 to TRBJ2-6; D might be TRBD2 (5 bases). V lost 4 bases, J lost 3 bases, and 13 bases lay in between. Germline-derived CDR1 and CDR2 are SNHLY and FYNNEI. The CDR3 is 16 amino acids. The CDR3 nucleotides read TGTGCCAGCAGTGCGGTCGCCGGAGGTGGGGCCAACGTCCTGACTTTC. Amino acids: CASSAVAGGGANVLTF.

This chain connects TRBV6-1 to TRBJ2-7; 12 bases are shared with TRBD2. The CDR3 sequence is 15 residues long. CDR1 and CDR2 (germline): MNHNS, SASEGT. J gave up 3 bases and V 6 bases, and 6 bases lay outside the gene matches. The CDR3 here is CASSRATSGSYEQYF. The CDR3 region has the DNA TGTGCCAGCAGCCGAGCGACTAGCGGGAGCTACGAGCAGTACTTC.

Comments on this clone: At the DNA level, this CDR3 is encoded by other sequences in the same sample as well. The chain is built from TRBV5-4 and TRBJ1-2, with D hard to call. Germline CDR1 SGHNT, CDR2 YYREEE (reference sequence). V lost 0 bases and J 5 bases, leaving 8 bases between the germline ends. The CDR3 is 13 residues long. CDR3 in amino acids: CASSLALIYGYTF. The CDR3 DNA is TGTGCCAGCAGCTTGGCCCTTATATATGGCTACACCTTC.

The CDR3 DNA sequence: TGTGCCTGGAGGACGGGGTGGCCCCTCCACTTT. Translation: CAWRTGWPLHF. J is TRBJ1-6 and V is TRBV30; D not certain. The germline CDR1 and CDR2 sequences are GTSNPN and SVGIG (reference sequence). This CDR3 comprises 11 residues. V gave up 3 bases and J gave up 13 bases, with 10 bases separating them.

In DNA form, the CDR3 reads TGTGCCAGCAGCCCCGGACCGCCGCCCCATGAAAAACTGTTTTTT. This translates into CASSPGPPPHEKLFF. The chain links TRBV7-2 to TRBJ1-4; D is undetermined. V was trimmed by 5 bases and J by 6 bases, leaving 16 bases between them. The CDR3 runs 15 residues. CDR1 and CDR2 from the germline V gene are SGHTA and FQGNSA.

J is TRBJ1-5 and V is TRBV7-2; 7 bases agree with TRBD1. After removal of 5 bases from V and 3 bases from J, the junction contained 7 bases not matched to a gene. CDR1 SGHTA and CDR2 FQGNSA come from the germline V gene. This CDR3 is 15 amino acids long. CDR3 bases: TGTGCCAGCAGCCCCGGGACAGCATTCAATCAGCCCCAGCATTTT. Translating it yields CASSPGTAFNQPQHF.